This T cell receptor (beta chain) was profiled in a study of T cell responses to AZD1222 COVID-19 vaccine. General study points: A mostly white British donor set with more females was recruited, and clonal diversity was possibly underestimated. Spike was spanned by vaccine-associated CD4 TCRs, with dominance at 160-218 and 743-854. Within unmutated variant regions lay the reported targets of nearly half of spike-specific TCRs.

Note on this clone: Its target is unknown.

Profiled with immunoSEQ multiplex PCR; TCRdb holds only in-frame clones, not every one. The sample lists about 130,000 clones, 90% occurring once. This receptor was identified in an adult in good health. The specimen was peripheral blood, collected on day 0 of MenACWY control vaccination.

CDR3: CASKIQPGKNQPQHF. CDR3 sequence (DNA): TGTGCCAGTAAAATACAACCCGGGAAGAATCAGCCCCAGCATTTT. The J gene is TRBJ1-5, the V gene TRBV19; no definite D call. This CDR3 has 15 residues. Germline V CDR1 and CDR2: LNHDA, SQIVND (reference sequence). The V end was cut by 7 bases, the J end by 4 bases, with 17 bases between.